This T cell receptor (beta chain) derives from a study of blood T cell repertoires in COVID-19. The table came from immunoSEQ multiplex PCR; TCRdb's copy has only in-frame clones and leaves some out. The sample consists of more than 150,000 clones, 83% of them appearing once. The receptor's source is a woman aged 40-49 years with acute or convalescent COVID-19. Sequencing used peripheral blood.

CDR3 in amino acids: CAISEGAQSYEQYF. As DNA, the CDR3 is TGTGCCATCAGTGAAGGGGCTCAATCCTACGAGCAGTACTTC. J is TRBJ2-7 and V is TRBV10-3, with D possibly matching TRBD1 (5 bases). V was shortened by 3 bases and J by 1 base, with 10 bases between the two germline ends. The CDR3 spans 14 residues. Germline CDR1 reads ENHRY; CDR2 reads SYGVKD.